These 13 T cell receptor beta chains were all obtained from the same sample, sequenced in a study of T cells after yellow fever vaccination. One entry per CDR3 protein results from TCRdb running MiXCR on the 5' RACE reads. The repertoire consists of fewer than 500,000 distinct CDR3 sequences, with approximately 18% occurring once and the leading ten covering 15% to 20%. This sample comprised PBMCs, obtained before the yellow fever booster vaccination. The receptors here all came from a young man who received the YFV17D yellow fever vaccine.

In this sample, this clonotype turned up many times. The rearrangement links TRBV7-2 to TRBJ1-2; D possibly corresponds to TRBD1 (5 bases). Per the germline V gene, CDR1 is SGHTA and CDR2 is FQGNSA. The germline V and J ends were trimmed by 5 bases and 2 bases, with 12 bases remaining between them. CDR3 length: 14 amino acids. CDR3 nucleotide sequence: TGTGCCAGCAGCCTTGACAGCCGCAACTATGGCTACACCTTC. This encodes CASSLDSRNYGYTF.

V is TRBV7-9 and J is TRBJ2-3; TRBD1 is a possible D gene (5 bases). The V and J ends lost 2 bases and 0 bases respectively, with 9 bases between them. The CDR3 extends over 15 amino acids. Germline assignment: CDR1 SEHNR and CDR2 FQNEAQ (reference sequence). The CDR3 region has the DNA TGTGCCAGCAGCTTATTCCAGGGAAGCACAGATACGCAGTATTTT. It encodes CASSLFQGSTDTQYF.

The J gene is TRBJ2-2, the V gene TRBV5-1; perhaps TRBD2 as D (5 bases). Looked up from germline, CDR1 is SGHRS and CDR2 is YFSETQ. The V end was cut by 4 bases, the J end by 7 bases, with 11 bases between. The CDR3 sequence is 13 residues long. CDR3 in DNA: TGCGCCAGCAGCCCTGGACTGAACGGGGAGCTGTTTTTT. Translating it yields CASSPGLNGELFF.

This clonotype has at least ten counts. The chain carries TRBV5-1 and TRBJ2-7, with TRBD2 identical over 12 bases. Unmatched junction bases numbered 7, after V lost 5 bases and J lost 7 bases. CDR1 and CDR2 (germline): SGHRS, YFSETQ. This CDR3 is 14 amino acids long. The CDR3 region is CASRRTSGAQEQYF. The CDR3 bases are TGCGCCAGCAGGAGGACTAGCGGGGCTCAGGAGCAGTACTTC.

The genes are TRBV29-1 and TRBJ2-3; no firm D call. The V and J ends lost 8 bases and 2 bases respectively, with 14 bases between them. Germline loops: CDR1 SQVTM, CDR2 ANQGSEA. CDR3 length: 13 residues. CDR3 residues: CSPREYNTDTQYF. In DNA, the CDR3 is TGCAGCCCTAGAGAATACAACACAGATACGCAGTATTTT.

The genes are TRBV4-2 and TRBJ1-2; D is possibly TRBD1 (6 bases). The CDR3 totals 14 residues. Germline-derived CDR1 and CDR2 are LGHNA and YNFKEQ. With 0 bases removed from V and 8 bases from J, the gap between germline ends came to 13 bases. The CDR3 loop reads CASSQENRDRGYTF. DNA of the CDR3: TGTGCCAGCAGCCAAGAGAACAGGGATCGAGGCTACACCTTC.

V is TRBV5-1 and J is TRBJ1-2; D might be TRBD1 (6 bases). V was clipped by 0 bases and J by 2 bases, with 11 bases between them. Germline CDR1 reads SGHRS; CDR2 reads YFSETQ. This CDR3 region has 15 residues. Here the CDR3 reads CASSLATGRNYGYTF. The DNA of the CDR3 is TGCGCCAGCAGCTTGGCTACAGGGAGGAACTATGGCTACACCTTC.

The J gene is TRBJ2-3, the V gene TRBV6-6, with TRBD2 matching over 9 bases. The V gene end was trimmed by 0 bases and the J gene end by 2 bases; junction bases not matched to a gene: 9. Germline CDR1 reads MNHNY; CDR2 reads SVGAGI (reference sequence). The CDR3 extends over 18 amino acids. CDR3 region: CASSYSMASGGITDTQYF. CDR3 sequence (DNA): TGTGCCAGCAGTTACTCGATGGCCAGCGGGGGGATCACAGATACGCAGTATTTT.

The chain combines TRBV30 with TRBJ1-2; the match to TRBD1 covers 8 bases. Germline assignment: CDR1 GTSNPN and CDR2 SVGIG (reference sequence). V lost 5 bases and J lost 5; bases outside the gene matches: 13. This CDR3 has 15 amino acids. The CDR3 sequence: CAWVDHPGQAYGYTF. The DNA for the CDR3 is TGTGCCTGGGTTGATCATCCGGGACAGGCTTATGGCTACACCTTC.

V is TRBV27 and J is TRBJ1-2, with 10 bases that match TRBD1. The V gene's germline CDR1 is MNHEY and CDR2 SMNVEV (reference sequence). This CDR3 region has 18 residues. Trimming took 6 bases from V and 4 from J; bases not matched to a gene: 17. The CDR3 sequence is CASRLLGVGDRGRYGYTF. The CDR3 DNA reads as TGTGCCAGCAGACTCCTGGGGGTCGGGGACAGGGGACGCTATGGCTACACCTTC.

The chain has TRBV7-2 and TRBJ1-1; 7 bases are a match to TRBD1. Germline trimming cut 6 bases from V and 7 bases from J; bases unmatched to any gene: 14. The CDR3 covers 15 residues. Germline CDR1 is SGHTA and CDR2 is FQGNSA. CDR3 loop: CASSTQGGRANEAFF. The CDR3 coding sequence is TGTGCCAGCAGTACGCAGGGGGGCAGGGCGAATGAAGCTTTCTTT. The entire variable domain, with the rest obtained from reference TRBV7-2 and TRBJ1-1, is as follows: GAGVSQSPSNKVTEKGKDVELRCDPISGHTALYWYRQSLGQGLEFLIYFQGNSAPDKSGLPSDRFSAERTGGSVSTLTIQRTQQEDSAVYLCASSTQGGRANEAFFGQGTRLTVV.

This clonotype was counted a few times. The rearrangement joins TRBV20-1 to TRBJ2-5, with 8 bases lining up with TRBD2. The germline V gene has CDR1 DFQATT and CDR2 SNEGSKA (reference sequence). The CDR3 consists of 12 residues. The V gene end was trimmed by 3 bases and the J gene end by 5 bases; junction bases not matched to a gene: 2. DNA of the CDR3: TGCAGTGCTAGTAGCGGGGTGGAGACCCAGTACTTC. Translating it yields CSASSGVETQYF.

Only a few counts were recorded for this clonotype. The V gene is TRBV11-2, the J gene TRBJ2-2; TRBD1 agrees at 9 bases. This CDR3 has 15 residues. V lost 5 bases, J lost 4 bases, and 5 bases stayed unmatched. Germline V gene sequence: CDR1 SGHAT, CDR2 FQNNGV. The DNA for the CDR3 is TGTGCCAGCAGCCGGGGACAGGGTGGCACCGGGGAGCTGTTTTTT. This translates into CASSRGQGGTGELFF.